This T cell receptor beta chain was recovered during a study of blood T cell repertoires in COVID-19. In the original workflow: Reference gene primer amplification yielded estimated nucleated cell counts. The assay was immunoSEQ multiplex PCR, and TCRdb's table has in-frame clones only and misses some. V and J calls and clone size are those listed in that table; D and trimming were worked out from the DNA. The sample shows about 360,000 clones, approximately 77% of them seen only once. Sequencing input: peripheral blood. The receptor was derived from a human donor with acute or convalescent COVID-19. The donor label of this sample is uncertain.

DNA of the CDR3: TGTGCCAGCAGTTTCCGGGAGCCGAATTCACCCCTCCACTTT. Translation: CASSFREPNSPLHF. This chain connects TRBV27 to TRBJ1-6; D ambiguous. This CDR3 contains 14 residues. Trimming pared 3 bases from V and 7 bases from J, leaving 10 bases between. Per germline, CDR1 MNHEY and CDR2 SMNVEV (reference sequence).